Listed here is a single T cell receptor (beta chain). Its antigen is undetermined. The data were obtained in a study of cytomegalovirus exposure and HLA in healthy donors. Study outcomes and limitations: Relative to the 666-donor mean, N-insertions were reportedly fewer in an Asian-associated ancestry cluster in a later analysis. Some segments of the V type, notably TRBV6-2 and TRBV6-3, were excluded as indistinguishable.

With 60 Vbeta and 13 Jbeta primers, the PCR was carried out. As originally analysed: A later analysis counted approximately 88 million unique TCR beta chains, around 12 million shared. Assay used: immunoSEQ multiplex PCR; TCRdb lists only in-frame clones, some missing. V, J and clone size are taken as reported in that table, and D and trimming were inferred from the DNA itself. This sample has about 110,000 clones, with over 60% found just once. V gave up 10 bases and J gave up 8 bases; unmatched junction bases: 12. This CDR3 is 14 amino acids long. Germline CDR1 MDHEN, CDR2 SYDVKM. Healthy people donating bone marrow made up the donors.

This receptor was obtained from a woman between 25 and 40 years old in good health and CMV-seronegative. Material for sequencing was PBMCs. The V gene is TRBV28, the J gene TRBJ1-4; 8 nucleotides match TRBD1. DNA of the CDR3: TGTGCCACCACAGCACAGGGGGGAGGAGAAAAACTGTTTTTT. It specifies CATTAQGGGEKLFF.